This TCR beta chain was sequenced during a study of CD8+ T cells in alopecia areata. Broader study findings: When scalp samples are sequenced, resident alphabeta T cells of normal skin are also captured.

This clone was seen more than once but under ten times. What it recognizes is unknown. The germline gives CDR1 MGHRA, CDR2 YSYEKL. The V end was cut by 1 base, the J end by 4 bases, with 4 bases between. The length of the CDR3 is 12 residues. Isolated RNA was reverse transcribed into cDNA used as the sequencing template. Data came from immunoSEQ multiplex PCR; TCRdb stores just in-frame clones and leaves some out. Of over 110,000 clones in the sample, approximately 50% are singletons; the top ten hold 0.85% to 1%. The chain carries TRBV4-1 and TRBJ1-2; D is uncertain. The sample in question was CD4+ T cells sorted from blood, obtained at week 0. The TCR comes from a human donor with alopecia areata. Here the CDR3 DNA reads TGCGCCAGCAGCCAAGGTCCCTATGGCTACACCTTC. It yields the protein CASSQGPYGYTF.